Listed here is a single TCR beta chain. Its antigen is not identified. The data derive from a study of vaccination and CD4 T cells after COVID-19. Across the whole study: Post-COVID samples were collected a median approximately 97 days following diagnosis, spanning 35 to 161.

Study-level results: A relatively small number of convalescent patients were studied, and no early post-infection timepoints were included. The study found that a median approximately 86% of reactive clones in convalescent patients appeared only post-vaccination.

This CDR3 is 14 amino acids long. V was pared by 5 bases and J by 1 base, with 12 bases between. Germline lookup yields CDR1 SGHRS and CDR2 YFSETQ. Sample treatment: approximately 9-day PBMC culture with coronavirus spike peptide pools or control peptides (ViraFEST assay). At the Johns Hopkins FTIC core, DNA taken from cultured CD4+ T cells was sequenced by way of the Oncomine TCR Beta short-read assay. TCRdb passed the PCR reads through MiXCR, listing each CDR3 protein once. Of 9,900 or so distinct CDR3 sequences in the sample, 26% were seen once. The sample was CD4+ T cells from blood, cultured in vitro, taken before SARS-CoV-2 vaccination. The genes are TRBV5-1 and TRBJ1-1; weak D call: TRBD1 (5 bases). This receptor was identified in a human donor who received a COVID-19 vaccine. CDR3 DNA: TGCGCCAGCAGTGCGGAGGGGAGGAACACTGAAGCTTTCTTT. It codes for CASSAEGRNTEAFF.